The 21 T cell receptor beta chains in this list originate from one sample, sequenced in a study of identical twins. TCRdb called the 5' RACE reads again in MiXCR, with one record for every CDR3 protein. Among around 690,000 distinct CDR3 sequences listed, 21% were seen once. The data also belong to a second study, concerning T cells expressing NK-cell markers.

Material for sequencing was PBMCs. The receptors shown here come from a woman between 18 and 29 years old in good health.

In this sample, this clonotype turned up a few times. This chain joins TRBV29-1 and TRBJ2-2; D might be TRBD2 (6 bases). V shed 7 bases and J shed 0 bases, with 15 bases lying between them. The germline gives CDR1 SQVTM, CDR2 ANQGSEA. There are 15 residues in the CDR3. CDR3 in amino acids: CSAALGTSNTGELFF. The CDR3 DNA is TGCAGCGCCGCACTTGGGACTTCGAACACCGGGGAGCTGTTTTTT.

This clonotype has at least ten counts. The chain couples TRBV9 to TRBJ2-1, with 8 bases matching TRBD1. V lost 4 bases to trimming and J lost 7 bases; unmatched junction nucleotides: 4. Germline V gene lookup returns CDR1 SGDLS and CDR2 YYNGEE. The CDR3 spans 13 residues. The CDR3 DNA is TGTGCCAGCAGCATAACAGGGGGGAATGAGCAGTTCTTC. Its translation: CASSITGGNEQFF.

This clonotype was seen only a few times. The gene calls are TRBV10-3 and TRBJ2-3; D might be TRBD1 (6 bases). In germline, CDR1 is ENHRY, CDR2 SYGVKD. The CDR3 has 16 amino acids. V dropped 7 bases and J dropped 4 bases, with 21 bases sitting between them. CDR3 in amino acids: CAITPTGRSDPDTQYF. The CDR3 DNA follows: TGTGCCATCACCCCGACAGGCCGATCGGACCCAGATACGCAGTATTTT.

The chain links TRBV5-1 to TRBJ2-5, with D possibly TRBD2 on 6 matching bases. Germline CDR1 is SGHRS and CDR2 is YFSETQ. The CDR3 totals 16 residues. The V end was cut by 1 base, the J end by 2 bases, with 15 bases between. This CDR3 is CASSLSEGHSQETQYF. CDR3 in DNA: TGCGCCAGCAGCTTGTCGGAGGGGCACTCACAAGAGACCCAGTACTTC.

In this sample, this clonotype turned up once. The rearrangement links TRBV11-2 to TRBJ1-1; maybe TRBD1 (6 bases). Trimming took 0 bases from V and 4 from J, leaving 15 bases between them. Germline assignment: CDR1 SGHAT and CDR2 FQNNGV. CDR3 length: 16 residues. The CDR3 reads CASSLDTQQGITEAFF. The CDR3 DNA sequence: TGTGCCAGCAGCTTAGATACCCAGCAGGGGATCACTGAAGCTTTCTTT.

The chain employs TRBV7-2 and TRBJ1-4, with a possible D match to TRBD1 (5 bases). From germline, CDR1 is SGHTA and CDR2 FQGNSA. The CDR3 totals 14 residues. The V and J ends lost 5 bases and 3 bases respectively, with 10 bases between them. The CDR3: CASSRDRPNEKLFF. The DNA for the CDR3 is TGTGCCAGCAGCCGGGACCGACCTAATGAAAAACTGTTTTTT.

This clonotype appeared a few times. The chain links TRBV12-3 or TRBV12-4 to TRBJ2-7; D call uncertain. V was pared by 3 bases and J by 5 bases, with 8 bases between. There are 12 residues in the CDR3. The CDR3 loop is CASSFIRNEQYF. The CDR3 bases are TGTGCCAGCAGTTTTATTAGGAACGAGCAGTACTTC.

The rearrangement joins TRBV20-1 to TRBJ2-1, with D unresolved. Germline CDR1 DFQATT, CDR2 SNEGSKA (reference sequence). Trimming stripped 0 bases from V and 1 base from J, with 10 bases between. The CDR3 sequence is 15 residues long. This CDR3 reads CSAREALRSYNEQFF. The CDR3 DNA reads as TGCAGTGCTAGAGAGGCACTCCGATCCTACAATGAGCAGTTCTTC.

The rearrangement links TRBV5-1 to TRBJ1-2; D ambiguous. Trimming removed 4 bases at V and 0 bases at J, with 16 bases between. The CDR3 is 16 residues long. Germline V gene sequence: CDR1 SGHRS, CDR2 YFSETQ. CDR3 in amino acids: CASSPGPGKSNYGYTF. CDR3 in DNA: TGCGCCAGCAGCCCTGGACCGGGAAAATCTAACTATGGCTACACCTTC.

The V and J genes are TRBV12-5 and TRBJ2-7; D call uncertain. Trimming took off 0 bases at V and 5 bases at J, with 8 bases between the two ends. CDR3 length equals 13 residues. The germline V gene encodes CDR1 LGHNT and CDR2 FRNRAP. In DNA, the CDR3 is TGTGCTAGTGGTTTGGTAGTTTTCCACGAGCAGTACTTC. It yields the protein CASGLVVFHEQYF.

The chain is built from TRBV20-1 and TRBJ1-2, with 7 bases lining up with TRBD1. The V and J ends lost 5 bases and 2 bases, in that order; junction bases with no gene match: 8. The germline V gene has CDR1 DFQATT and CDR2 SNEGSKA (reference sequence). The CDR3 contains 14 residues. In nucleotides, the CDR3 is TGCAGTGCTCATCTGACAGGGAGAAACTATGGCTACACCTTC. Its translation is CSAHLTGRNYGYTF.

This chain uses TRBV20-1 with TRBJ2-3, with a weak D call TRBD1 (6 bases). V dropped 6 bases and J dropped 6 bases, with 19 bases sitting between them. Germline CDR1 DFQATT, CDR2 SNEGSKA (reference sequence). The CDR3 has 14 residues. The CDR3 protein is CSAPDSLRLDTQYF. The CDR3 region has the DNA TGCAGTGCGCCGGACAGCCTGAGGCTGGATACGCAGTATTTT.

The rearrangement joins TRBV12-3 or TRBV12-4 to TRBJ2-1; D unclear. V gave up 6 bases and J gave up 8 bases, with 20 bases separating them. This CDR3 region has 15 residues. CDR3 amino acids: CASSPEPAHTDEQFF. CDR3 in DNA: TGTGCCAGCAGCCCGGAACCAGCGCATACGGATGAGCAGTTCTTC.

This clonotype was detected ten times or more. The chain employs TRBV6-1 and TRBJ2-1; D not resolved. The CDR3 is 14 residues long. V was shortened by 5 bases and J by 0 bases, with 8 bases between the two germline ends. The germline V gene encodes CDR1 MNHNS and CDR2 SASEGT. The CDR3 coding sequence is TGTGCCAGCAGTCGTGGTAGCTCCTACAATGAGCAGTTCTTC. It translates to CASSRGSSYNEQFF.

The V and J genes are TRBV12-3 or TRBV12-4 and TRBJ2-7, with 11 nucleotides matching TRBD1. V was clipped by 6 bases and J by 4 bases; unmatched bases: 5. The CDR3 has 14 amino acids. In DNA form, the CDR3 reads TGTGCCAGCAGGGGGGACAGGGGGTTTTACGAGCAGTACTTC. Residues: CASRGDRGFYEQYF.

This rearrangement joins TRBV20-1 to TRBJ2-1; maybe TRBD2 (5 bases). V lost 3 bases and J 0 bases, leaving 9 bases between the germline ends. CDR1 is DFQATT and CDR2 is SNEGSKA in the germline V gene (reference sequence). The CDR3 has 14 amino acids. The CDR3 reads CSASYGSSYNEQFF. The CDR3 nucleotides read TGCAGTGCTAGCTATGGGAGCTCCTACAATGAGCAGTTCTTC.

V is TRBV6-2 or TRBV6-3 and J is TRBJ2-1, with 7 bases lining up with TRBD2. CDR3 length equals 15 residues. V lost 7 bases to trimming and J lost 7 bases; unmatched junction nucleotides: 13. Per germline, CDR1 MNHEY and CDR2 SVGEGT. The CDR3 reads CASKGLAEQGNEQFF. The CDR3 DNA is TGTGCCAGCAAGGGTCTAGCGGAACAAGGGAATGAGCAGTTCTTC.

V is TRBV7-9 and J is TRBJ2-1; D ambiguous. This CDR3 has 16 amino acids. Trimming took 5 bases from V and 1 from J, leaving 15 bases between them. Germline V lookup: CDR1 SEHNR, CDR2 FQNEAQ (reference sequence). The CDR3 spells CASSPPDLVSYNEQFF. DNA for the CDR3: TGTGCCAGCAGCCCGCCAGATCTAGTGTCCTACAATGAGCAGTTCTTC.

As for this clonotype: A junction end diverges from the germline sequence, so it may reflect a read error. The chain joins TRBV29-1 to TRBJ1-4; D gene unclear. The CDR3 loop spans 14 amino acids. Germline lookup yields CDR1 SQVTM and CDR2 ANQGSEA. In nucleotides, the CDR3 is TGCAGCGTCGAAGGATCTGCAGTAGGGGAAAAACTGTTTTTT. This translates into CSVEGSAVGEKLFF.

The chain combines TRBV5-5 with TRBJ2-5, with D possibly being TRBD1 (6 bases). The germline gives CDR1 SGHKS, CDR2 YYEKEE (reference sequence). CDR3 length equals 15 residues. Trimming stripped 0 bases from V and 5 bases from J, with 14 bases between. CDR3 in DNA: TGTGCCAGCAGCTTGGAAGTCTACAGGGAGGAGACCCAGTACTTC. Residues: CASSLEVYREETQYF.

A few counts support this clonotype. The chain joins TRBV20-1 to TRBJ1-2; 9 nucleotides align to TRBD1. With V trimmed by 1 base and J by 5 bases, 11 bases remained unmatched. Per germline, CDR1 DFQATT and CDR2 SNEGSKA (reference sequence). This CDR3 has 16 amino acids. CDR3 loop: CSARGSFPGQGYGYTF. In DNA, the CDR3 is TGCAGTGCTAGAGGTTCCTTTCCGGGACAGGGATATGGCTACACCTTC.